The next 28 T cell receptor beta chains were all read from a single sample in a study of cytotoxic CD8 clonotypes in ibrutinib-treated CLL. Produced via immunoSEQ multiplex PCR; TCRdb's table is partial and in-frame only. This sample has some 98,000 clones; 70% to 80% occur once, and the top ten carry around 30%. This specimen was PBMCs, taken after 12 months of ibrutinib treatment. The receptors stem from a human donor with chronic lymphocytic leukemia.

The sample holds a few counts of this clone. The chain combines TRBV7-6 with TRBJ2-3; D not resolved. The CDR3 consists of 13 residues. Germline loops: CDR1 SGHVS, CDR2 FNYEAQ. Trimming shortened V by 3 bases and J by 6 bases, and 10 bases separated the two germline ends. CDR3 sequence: CASSFLLRDTQYF. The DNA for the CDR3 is TGTGCCAGCAGCTTTCTGCTACGGGATACGCAGTATTTT.

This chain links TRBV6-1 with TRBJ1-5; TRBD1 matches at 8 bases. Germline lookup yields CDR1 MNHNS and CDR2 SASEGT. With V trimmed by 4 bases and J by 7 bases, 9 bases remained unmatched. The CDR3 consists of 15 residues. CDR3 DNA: TGTGCCAGCAGTGCGACTCAGGGGGCCTGGCAGCCCCAGCATTTT. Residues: CASSATQGAWQPQHF.

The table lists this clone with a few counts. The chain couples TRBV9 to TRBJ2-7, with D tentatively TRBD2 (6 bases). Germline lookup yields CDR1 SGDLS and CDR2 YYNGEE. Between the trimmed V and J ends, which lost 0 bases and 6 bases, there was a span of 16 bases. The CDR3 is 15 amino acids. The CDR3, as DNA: TGTGCCAGCAGCGTAGATGAGGGGAGGTTCGGCGAGCAGTACTTC. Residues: CASSVDEGRFGEQYF.

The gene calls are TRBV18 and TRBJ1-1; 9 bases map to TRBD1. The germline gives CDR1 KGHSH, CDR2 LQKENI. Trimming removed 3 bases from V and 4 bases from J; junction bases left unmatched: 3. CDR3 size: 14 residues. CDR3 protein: CASSPGTGLTEAFF. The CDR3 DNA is TGTGCCAGCTCACCGGGGACAGGGCTCACTGAAGCTTTCTTT.

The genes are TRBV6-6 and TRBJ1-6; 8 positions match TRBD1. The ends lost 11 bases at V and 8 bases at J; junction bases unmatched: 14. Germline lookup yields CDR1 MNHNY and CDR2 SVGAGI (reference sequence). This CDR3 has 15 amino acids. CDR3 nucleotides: TGTGCCGCACGTCGGGATACAGGGGGTGATTCACCCCTCCACTTT. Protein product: CAARRDTGGDSPLHF.

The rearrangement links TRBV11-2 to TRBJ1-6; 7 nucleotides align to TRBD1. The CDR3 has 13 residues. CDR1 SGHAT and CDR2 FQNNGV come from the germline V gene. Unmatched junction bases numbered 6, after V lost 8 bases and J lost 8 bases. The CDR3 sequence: CASATGTDSPLHF. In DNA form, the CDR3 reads TGTGCCAGCGCGACAGGGACGGATTCACCCCTCCACTTT.

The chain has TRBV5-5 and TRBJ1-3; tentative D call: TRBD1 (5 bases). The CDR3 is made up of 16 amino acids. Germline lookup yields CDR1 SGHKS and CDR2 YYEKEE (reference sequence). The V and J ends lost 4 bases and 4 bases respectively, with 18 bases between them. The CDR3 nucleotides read TGTGCCAGCAGCCCGCGCCCTTTTGGGGACGGAAACACCATATATTTT. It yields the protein CASSPRPFGDGNTIYF. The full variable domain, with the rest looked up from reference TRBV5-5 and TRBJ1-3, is DAGVTQSPTHLIKTRGQQVTLRCSPISGHKSVSWYQQVLGQGPQFIFQYYEKEERGRGNFPDRFSARQFPNYSSELNVNALLLGDSALYLCASSPRPFGDGNTIYFGEGSWLTVV.

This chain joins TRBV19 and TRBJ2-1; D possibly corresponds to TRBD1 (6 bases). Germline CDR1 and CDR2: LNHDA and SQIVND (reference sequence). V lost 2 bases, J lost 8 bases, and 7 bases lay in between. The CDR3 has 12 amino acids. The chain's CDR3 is CASSIWGHEQFF. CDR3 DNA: TGTGCCAGTAGTATATGGGGGCATGAGCAGTTCTTC.

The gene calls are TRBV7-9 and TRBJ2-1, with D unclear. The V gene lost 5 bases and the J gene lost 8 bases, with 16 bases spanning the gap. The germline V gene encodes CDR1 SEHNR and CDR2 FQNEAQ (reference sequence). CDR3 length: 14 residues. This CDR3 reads CASSPMKGMDEQFF. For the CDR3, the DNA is TGTGCCAGCAGCCCCATGAAGGGTATGGATGAGCAGTTCTTC.

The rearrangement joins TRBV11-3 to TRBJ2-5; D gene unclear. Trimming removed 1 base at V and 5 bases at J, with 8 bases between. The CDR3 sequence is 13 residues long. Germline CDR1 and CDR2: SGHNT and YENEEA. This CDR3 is CASSLGTRETQYF. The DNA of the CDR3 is TGTGCCAGCAGCTTAGGCACAAGGGAGACCCAGTACTTC.

CDR3 nucleotides: TGTGCCTGGGGGAGGGGAGTTCCTGGGGCCAACGTCCTGACTTTC. This codes for CAWGRGVPGANVLTF. The J gene is TRBJ2-6, the V gene TRBV7-8; 7 bases line up with TRBD2. The CDR3 sequence is 15 residues long. Germline lookup yields CDR1 SGHVS and CDR2 FQNEAQ. V lost 11 bases and J lost 2; bases outside the gene matches: 9.

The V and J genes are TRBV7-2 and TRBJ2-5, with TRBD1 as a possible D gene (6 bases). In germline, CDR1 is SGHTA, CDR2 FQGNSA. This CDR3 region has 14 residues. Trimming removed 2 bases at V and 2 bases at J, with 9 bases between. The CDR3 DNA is TGTGCCAGCAGCTTAATGAGGGGGCAAGAGACCCAGTACTTC. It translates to CASSLMRGQETQYF.

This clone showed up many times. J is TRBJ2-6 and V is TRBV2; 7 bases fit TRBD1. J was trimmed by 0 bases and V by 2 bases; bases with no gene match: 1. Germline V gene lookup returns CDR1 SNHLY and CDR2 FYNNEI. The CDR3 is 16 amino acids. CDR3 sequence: CASSEWTGSGANVLTF. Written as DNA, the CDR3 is TGTGCCAGCAGTGAATGGACAGGCTCTGGGGCCAACGTCCTGACTTTC.

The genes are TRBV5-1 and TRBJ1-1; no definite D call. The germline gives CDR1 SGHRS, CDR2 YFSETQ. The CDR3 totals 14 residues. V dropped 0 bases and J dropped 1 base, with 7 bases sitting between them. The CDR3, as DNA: TGCGCCAGCAGCTTGGCGGGCGAGAACACTGAAGCTTTCTTT. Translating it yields CASSLAGENTEAFF.

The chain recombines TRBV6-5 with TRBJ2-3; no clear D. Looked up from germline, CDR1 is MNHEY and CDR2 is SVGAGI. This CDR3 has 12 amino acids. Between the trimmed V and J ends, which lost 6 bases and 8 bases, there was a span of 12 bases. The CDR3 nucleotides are TGTGCCAGCAGGCCCCCCGGTGGTACGCAGTATTTT. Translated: CASRPPGGTQYF.

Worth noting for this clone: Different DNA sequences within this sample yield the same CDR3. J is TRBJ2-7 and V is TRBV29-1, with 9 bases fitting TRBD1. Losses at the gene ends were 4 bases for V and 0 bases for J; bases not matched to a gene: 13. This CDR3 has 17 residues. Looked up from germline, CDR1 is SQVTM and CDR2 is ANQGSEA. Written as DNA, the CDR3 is TGCAGCGTTGGGCACCTAGAGGACAGGGGTCTCTCCTACGAGCAGTACTTC. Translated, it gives CSVGHLEDRGLSYEQYF.

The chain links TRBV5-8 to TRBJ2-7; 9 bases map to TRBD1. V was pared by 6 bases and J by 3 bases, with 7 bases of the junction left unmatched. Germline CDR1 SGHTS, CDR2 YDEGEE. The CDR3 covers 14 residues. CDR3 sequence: CASIHRGLVYEQYF. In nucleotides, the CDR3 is TGTGCCAGCATCCACAGGGGGCTTGTCTACGAGCAGTACTTC.

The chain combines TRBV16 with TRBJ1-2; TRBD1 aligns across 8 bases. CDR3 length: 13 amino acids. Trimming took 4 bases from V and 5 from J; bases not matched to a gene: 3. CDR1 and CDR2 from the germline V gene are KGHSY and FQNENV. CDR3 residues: CASSPDREYGYTF. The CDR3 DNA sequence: TGTGCCAGCAGCCCGGACAGGGAATATGGCTACACCTTC. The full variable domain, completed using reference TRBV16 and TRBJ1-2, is GEEVAQTPKHLVRGEGQKAKLYCAPIKGHSYVFWYQQVLKNEFKFLISFQNENVFDETGMPKERFSAKCLPNSPCSLEIQATKLEDSAVYFCASSPDREYGYTFGSGTRLTVV.

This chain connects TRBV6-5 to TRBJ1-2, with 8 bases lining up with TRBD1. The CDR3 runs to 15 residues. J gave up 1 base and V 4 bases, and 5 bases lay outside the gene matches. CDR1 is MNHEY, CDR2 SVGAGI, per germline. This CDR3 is CASSSGQGVNYGYTF. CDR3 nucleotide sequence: TGTGCCAGCAGTTCCGGACAGGGCGTTAACTATGGCTACACCTTC.

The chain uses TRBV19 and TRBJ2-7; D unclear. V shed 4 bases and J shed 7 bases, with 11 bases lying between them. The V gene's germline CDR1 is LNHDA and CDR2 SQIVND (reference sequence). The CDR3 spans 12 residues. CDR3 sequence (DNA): TGTGCCAGTAGTACCCAAAGTCAGGAGCAGTACTTC. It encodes CASSTQSQEQYF.

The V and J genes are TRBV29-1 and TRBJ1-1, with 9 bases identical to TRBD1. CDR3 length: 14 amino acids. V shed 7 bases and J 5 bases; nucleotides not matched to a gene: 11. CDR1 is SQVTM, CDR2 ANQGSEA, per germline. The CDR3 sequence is CSAQGSQGATEAFF. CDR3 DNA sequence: TGCAGCGCCCAAGGGTCACAGGGGGCGACTGAAGCTTTCTTT.

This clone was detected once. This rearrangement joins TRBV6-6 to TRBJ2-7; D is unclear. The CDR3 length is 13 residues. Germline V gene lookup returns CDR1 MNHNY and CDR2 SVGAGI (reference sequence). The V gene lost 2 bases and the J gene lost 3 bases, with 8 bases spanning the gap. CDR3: CASSYSKRYEQYF. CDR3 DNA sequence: TGTGCCAGCAGTTACAGTAAACGCTACGAGCAGTACTTC.

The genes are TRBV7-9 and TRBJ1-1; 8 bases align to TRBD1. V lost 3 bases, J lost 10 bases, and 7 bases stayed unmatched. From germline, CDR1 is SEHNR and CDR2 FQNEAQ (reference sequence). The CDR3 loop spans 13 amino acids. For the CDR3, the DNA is TGTGCCAGCAGCTTCCTCAGGGGGCAAGGAGCTTTCTTT. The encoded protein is CASSFLRGQGAFF.

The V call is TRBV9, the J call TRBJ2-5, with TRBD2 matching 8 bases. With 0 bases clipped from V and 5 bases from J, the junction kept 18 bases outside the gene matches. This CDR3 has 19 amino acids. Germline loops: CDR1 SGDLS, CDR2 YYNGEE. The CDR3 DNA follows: TGTGCCAGCAGCGTAGAGGGGCTAGCGGGTCCCCCCGGAAAGGAGACCCAGTACTTC. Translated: CASSVEGLAGPPGKETQYF.

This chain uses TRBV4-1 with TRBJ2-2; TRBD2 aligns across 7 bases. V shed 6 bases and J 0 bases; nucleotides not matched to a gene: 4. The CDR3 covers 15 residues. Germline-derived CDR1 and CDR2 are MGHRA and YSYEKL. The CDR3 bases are TGCGCCAGCAGTTTTGCGGGGGCGAACACCGGGGAGCTGTTTTTT. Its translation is CASSFAGANTGELFF.

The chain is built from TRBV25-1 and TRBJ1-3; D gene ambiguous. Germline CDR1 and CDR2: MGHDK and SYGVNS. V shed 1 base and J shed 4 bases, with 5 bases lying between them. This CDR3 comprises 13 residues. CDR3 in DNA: TGTGCCAGCAGTGAATCTGGAGGAAACACCATATATTTT. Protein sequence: CASSESGGNTIYF.

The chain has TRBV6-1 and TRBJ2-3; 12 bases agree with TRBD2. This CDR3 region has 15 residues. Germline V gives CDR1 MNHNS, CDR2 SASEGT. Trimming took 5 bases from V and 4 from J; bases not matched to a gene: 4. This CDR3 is CASSPTSGGPDTQYF. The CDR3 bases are TGTGCCAGCAGTCCGACTAGCGGGGGACCAGATACGCAGTATTTT.

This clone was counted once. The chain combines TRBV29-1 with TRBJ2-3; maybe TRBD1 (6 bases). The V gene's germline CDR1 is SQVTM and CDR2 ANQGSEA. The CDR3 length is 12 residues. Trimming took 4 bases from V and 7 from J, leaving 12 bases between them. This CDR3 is CSVAYRANTQYF. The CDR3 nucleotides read TGCAGCGTTGCCTACAGGGCCAATACGCAGTATTTT.